The 10 T cell receptor beta chains presented below share a single source sample, sequenced in a study of cytomegalovirus exposure and HLA in healthy donors. Researchers ran the PCR with 60 Vbeta and 13 Jbeta primers. The protocol was immunoSEQ multiplex PCR, while the TCRdb copy is restricted to in-frame clones and leaves out a portion. In the table there are 120,000 or so clones, over 70% of which are singletons. Sequencing was performed on PBMCs. These receptors were obtained from a middle-aged woman in good health and CMV-seronegative.

The chain has TRBV6-1 and TRBJ2-7, with D perhaps matching TRBD1 (5 bases). V shed 2 bases and J shed 9 bases, with 8 bases lying between them. CDR3 size: 11 residues. Germline V gene lookup returns CDR1 MNHNS and CDR2 SASEGT. This CDR3 is CASSERGTQYF. The CDR3 DNA follows: TGTGCCAGCAGTGAAAGGGGTACGCAGTACTTC.

This clone was counted between two and nine times. V is TRBV5-6 and J is TRBJ2-2; D call uncertain. CDR3 size: 11 residues. V was cut by 1 base and J by 8 bases, with 3 bases left in between. Germline-derived CDR1 and CDR2 are SGHDT and YYEEEE. The CDR3 DNA follows: TGTGCCAGCAGCTTGATAGGGGAGCTGTTTTTT. As protein: CASSLIGELFF.

This clone was recorded only once. Other DNA sequences of this sample code for an identical CDR3. The genes are TRBV9 and TRBJ2-2; TRBD2 aligns across 11 bases. CDR3 length: 20 amino acids. V lost 3 bases to trimming and J lost 4 bases; unmatched junction nucleotides: 17. In germline, CDR1 is SGDLS, CDR2 YYNGEE. DNA of the CDR3: TGTGCCAGCAGCGATAGCTTGGATAGAACTAGCGGGGGTGTCACCGGGGAGCTGTTTTTT. Protein product: CASSDSLDRTSGGVTGELFF.

This clone appeared a single time. The gene calls are TRBV4-2 and TRBJ2-3, with 15 positions matching TRBD2. The V segment lost 7 bases and the J segment 2 bases; nucleotides outside the gene matches: 4. The CDR3 loop spans 16 amino acids. Germline assignment: CDR1 LGHNA and CDR2 YNFKEQ. CDR3 sequence: CASNGLAGGSTDTQYF. The CDR3 DNA reads TGTGCCAGCAACGGACTAGCGGGGGGGTCCACAGATACGCAGTATTTT.

V and J are TRBV23-1 and TRBJ2-3; possible D gene TRBD2, 5 bases. TRBV23-1 is an ORF, and what it does is uncertain. V was cut by 1 base and J by 1 base, with 12 bases left in between. The CDR3 loop spans 16 amino acids. The CDR3 DNA reads as TGCGCCAGCAGTCAATATCGGAGGCTATGCACAGATACGCAGTATTTT. Amino acids: CASSQYRRLCTDTQYF.

The chain is built from TRBV6-1 and TRBJ1-2; D gene uncertain. From germline, CDR1 is MNHNS and CDR2 SASEGT. Trimming took off 2 bases at V and 3 bases at J, with 4 bases between the two ends. The CDR3 runs 12 residues. In DNA form, the CDR3 reads TGTGCCAGCAGTGAAACAGACTATGGCTACACCTTC. Its translation: CASSETDYGYTF.

This clone was seen a handful of times. The J gene is TRBJ1-2, the V gene TRBV9; D is undetermined. Trimming left V 0 bases short and J 0 bases short, with 6 bases between. The CDR3 sequence is 14 residues long. Looked up from germline, CDR1 is SGDLS and CDR2 is YYNGEE. The CDR3 coding sequence is TGTGCCAGCAGCGTAGACACAACTAACTATGGCTACACCTTC. Translation: CASSVDTTNYGYTF.

About this clone itself: The junction departs from the called germline gene at one end, perhaps through a read error. The chain employs TRBV5-5 and TRBJ2-5, with a possible D match to TRBD2 (6 bases). CDR3 size: 12 residues. The germline V gene encodes CDR1 SGHKS and CDR2 YYEKEE (reference sequence). This chain's CDR3 is CASSFTWTGGNF. The CDR3 region has the DNA TGTGCCAGCAGCTTCACCTGGACTGGGGGGAACTTC.

This chain joins TRBV4-2 and TRBJ2-7, with TRBD1 matching over 11 bases. Germline CDR1 is LGHNA and CDR2 is YNFKEQ. The CDR3 length is 15 residues. J gave up 5 bases and V 4 bases, and 7 bases lay outside the gene matches. In DNA, the CDR3 is TGTGCCAGCAGCCCCAGGACAGGGGGCATCAACGAGCAGTACTTC. Translation gives CASSPRTGGINEQYF.

V gene TRBV7-8 combines with J gene TRBJ2-7, with D maybe TRBD1 (6 bases). Germline assignment: CDR1 SGHVS and CDR2 FQNEAQ. V gave up 4 bases and J gave up 4 bases, with 11 bases separating them. The CDR3 is made up of 13 amino acids. The CDR3 DNA follows: TGTGCCAGCAGCTCAATGCAGGGGTACGAGCAGTACTTC. Translation gives CASSSMQGYEQYF.